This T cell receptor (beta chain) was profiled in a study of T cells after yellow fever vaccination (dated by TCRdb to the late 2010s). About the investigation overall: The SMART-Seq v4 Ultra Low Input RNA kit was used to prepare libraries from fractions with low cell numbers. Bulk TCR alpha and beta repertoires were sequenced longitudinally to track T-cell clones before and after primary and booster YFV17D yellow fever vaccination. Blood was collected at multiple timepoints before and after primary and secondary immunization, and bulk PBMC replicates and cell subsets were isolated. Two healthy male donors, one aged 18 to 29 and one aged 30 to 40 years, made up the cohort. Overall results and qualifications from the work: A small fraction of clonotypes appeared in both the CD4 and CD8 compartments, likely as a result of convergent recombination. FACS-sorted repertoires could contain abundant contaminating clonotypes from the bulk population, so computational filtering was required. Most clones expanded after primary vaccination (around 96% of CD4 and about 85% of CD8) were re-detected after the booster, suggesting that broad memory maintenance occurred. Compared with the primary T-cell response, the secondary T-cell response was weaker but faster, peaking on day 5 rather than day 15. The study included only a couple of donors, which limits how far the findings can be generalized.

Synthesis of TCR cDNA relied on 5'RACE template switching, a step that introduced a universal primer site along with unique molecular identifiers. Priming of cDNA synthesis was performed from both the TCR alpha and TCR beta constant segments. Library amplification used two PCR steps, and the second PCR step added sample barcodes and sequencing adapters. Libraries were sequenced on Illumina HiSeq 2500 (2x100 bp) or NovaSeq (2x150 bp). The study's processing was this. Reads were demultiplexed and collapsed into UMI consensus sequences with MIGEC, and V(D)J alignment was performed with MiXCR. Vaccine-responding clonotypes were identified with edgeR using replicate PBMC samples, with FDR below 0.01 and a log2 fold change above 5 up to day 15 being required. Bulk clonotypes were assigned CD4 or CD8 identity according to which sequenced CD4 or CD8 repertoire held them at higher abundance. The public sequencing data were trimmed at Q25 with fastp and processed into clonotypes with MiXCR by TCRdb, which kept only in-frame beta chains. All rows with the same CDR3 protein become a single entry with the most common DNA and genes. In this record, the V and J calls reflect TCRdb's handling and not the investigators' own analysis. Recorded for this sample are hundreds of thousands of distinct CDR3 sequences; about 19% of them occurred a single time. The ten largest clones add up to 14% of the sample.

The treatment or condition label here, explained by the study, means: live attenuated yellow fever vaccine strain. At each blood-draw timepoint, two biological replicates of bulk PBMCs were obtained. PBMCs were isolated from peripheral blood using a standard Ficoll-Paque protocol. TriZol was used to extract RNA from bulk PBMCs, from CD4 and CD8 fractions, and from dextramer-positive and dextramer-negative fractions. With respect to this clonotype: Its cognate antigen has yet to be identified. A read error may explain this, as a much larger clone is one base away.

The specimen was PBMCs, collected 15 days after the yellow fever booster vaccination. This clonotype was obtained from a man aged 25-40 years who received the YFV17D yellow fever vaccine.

The DNA is TGTGCCAGCAGTTTGGTCCGGGAGCTGTTTTTT. Its protein reads: CASSLVRELFF. The V and J segments used are TRBV6-2 or TRBV6-3 and TRBJ2-2; the D gene cannot be resolved reliably. From a lookup of the germline V gene, CDR1 and CDR2 are MNHEY and SVGEGT. Between the V and J ends, shortened by 4 bases and 9 bases respectively, the junction contains 6 bases. There are 11 amino acids in the CDR3, from cysteine to phenylalanine inclusive. Solely the CDR3 DNA is kept, with 33 bases framed from the first base.